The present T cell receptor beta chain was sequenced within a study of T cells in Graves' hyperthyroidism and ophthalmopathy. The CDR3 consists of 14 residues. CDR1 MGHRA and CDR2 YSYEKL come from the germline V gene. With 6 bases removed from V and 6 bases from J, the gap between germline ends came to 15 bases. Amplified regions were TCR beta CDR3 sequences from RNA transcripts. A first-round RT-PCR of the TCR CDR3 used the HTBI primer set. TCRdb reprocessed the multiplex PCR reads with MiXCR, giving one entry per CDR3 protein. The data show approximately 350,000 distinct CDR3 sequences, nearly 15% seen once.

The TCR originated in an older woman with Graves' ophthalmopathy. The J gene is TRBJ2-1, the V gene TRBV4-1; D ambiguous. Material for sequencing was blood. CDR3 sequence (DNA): TGCGCCAGCAGTCAGCTCAAACCCGGCAATGAGCAGTTCTTC. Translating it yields CASSQLKPGNEQFF.